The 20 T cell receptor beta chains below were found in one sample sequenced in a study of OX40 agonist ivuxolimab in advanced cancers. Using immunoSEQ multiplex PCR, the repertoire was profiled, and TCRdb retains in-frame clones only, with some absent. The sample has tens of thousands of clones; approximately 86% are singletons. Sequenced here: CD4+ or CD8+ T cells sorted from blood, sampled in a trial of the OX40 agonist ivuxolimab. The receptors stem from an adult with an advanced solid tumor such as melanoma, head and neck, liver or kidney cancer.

The CDR3 coding sequence is TGTGCCAGCCTTACGGGCGGGAGGGGGAGAGGAGAGACCCAGTACTTC. This gives the protein CASLTGGRGRGETQYF. The chain uses TRBV28 and TRBJ2-5, with 9 positions matching TRBD2. The CDR3 is 16 amino acids. Germline V gives CDR1 MDHEN, CDR2 SYDVKM. The V and J ends lost 8 bases and 4 bases, in that order; junction bases with no gene match: 14. Complete variable domain (other parts from reference TRBV28 and TRBJ2-5): DVKVTQSSRYLVKRTGEKVFLECVQDMDHENMFWYRQDPGLGLRLIYFSYDVKMKEKGDIPEGYSVSREKKERFSLILESASTNQTSMYLCASLTGGRGRGETQYFGPGTRLLVL.

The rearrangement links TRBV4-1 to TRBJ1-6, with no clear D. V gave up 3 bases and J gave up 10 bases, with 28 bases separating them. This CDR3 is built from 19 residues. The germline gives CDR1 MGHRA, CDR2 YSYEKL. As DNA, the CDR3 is TGCGCCAGCAGCCATTTAGACGGAGACAAGTCTTACCTCAGGTCACCCCTCCACTTT. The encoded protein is CASSHLDGDKSYLRSPLHF.

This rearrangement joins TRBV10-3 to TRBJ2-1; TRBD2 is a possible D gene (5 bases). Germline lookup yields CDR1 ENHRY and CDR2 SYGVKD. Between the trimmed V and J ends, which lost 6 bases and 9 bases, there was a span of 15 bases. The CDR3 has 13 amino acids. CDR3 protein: CAISLTTTPEQFF. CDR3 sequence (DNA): TGTGCCATCAGCCTGACTACCACTCCTGAGCAGTTCTTC.

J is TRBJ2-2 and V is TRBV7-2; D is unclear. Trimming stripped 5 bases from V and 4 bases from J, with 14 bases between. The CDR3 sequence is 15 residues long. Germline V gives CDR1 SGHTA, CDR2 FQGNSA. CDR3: CASSKRSLGTGELFF. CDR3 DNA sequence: TGTGCCAGCAGCAAACGGAGTCTCGGCACCGGGGAGCTGTTTTTT. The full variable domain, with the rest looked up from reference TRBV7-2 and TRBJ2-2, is GAGVSQSPSNKVTEKGKDVELRCDPISGHTALYWYRQSLGQGLEFLIYFQGNSAPDKSGLPSDRFSAERTGGSVSTLTIQRTQQEDSAVYLCASSKRSLGTGELFFGEGSRLTVL.

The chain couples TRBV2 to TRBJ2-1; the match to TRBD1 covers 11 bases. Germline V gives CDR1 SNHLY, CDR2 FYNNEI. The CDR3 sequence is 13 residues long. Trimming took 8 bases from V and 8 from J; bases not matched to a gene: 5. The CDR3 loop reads CASGRDRGDEQFF. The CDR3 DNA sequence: TGTGCCAGCGGCCGGGACAGGGGGGATGAGCAGTTCTTC.

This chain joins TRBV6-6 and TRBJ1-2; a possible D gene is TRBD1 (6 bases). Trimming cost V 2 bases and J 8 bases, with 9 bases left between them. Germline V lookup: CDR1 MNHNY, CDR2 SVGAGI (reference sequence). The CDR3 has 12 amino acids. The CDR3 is CASSYGGQGYTF. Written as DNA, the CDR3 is TGTGCCAGCAGTTACGGGGGCCAAGGCTACACCTTC.

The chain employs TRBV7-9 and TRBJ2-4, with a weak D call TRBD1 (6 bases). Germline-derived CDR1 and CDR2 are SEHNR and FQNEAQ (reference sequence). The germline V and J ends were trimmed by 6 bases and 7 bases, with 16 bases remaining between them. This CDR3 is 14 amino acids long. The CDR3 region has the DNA TGTGCCAGCAGTCCCCCAGGGGACGCCAACATTCAGTACTTC. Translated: CASSPPGDANIQYF. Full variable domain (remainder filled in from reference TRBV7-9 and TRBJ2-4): DTGVSQNPRHKITKRGQNVTFRCDPISEHNRLYWYRQTLGQGPEFLTYFQNEAQLEKSRLLSDRFSAERPKGSFSTLEIQRTEQGDSAMYLCASSPPGDANIQYFGAGTRLSVL.

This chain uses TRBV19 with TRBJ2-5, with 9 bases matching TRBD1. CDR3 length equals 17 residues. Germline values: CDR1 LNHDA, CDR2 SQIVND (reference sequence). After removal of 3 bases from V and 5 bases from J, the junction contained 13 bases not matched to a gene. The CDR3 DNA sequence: TGTGCCAGTAGTATCTACCCAACAGGGGGCGCCGGGGAGACCCAGTACTTC. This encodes CASSIYPTGGAGETQYF.

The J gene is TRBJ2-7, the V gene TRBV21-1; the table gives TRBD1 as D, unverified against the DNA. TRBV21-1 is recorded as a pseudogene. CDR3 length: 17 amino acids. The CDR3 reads CASSKAYRGPFSYEQYF. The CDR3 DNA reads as TGTGCCAGCAGCAAAGCGTATAGGGGGCCGTTCAGCTACGAGCAGTACTTC.

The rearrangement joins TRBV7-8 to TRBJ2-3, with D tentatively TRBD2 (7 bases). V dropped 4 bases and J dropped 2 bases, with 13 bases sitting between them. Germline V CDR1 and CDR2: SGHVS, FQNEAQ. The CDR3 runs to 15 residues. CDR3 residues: CASSSEGGPTDTQYF. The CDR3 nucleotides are TGTGCCAGCAGCTCGGAGGGGGGGCCCACAGATACGCAGTATTTT.

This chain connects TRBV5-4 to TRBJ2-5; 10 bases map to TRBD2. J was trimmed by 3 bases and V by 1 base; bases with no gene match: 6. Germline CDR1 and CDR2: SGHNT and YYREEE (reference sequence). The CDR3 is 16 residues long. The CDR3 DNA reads TGTGCCAGCAGCTTGACCTTCCTAGCGGGAGAAGAGACCCAGTACTTC. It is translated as CASSLTFLAGEETQYF. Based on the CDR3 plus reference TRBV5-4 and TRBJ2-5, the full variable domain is ETGVTQSPTHLIKTRGQQVTLRCSSQSGHNTVSWYQQALGQGPQFIFQYYREEENGRGNFPPRFSGLQFPNYSSELNVNALELDDSALYLCASSLTFLAGEETQYFGPGTRLLVL.

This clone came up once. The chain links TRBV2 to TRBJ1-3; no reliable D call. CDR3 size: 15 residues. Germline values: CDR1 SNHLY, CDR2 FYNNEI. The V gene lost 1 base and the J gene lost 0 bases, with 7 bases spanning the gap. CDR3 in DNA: TGTGCCAGCAGTGAAGAGGCACGCTCTGGAAACACCATATATTTT. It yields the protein CASSEEARSGNTIYF.

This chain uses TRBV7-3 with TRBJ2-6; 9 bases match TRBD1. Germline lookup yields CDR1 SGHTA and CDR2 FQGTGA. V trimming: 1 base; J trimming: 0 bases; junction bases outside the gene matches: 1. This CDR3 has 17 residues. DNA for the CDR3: TGTGCCAGCAGCTTAAGGGGACAGGGCTCTGGGGCCAACGTCCTGACTTTC. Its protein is CASSLRGQGSGANVLTF.

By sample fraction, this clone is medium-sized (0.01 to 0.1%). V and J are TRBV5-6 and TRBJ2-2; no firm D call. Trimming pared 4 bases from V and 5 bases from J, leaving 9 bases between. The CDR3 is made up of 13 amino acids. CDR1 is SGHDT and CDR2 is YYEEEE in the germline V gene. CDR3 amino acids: CASSVDFTGELFF. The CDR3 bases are TGTGCCAGCAGCGTAGACTTTACCGGGGAGCTGTTTTTT.

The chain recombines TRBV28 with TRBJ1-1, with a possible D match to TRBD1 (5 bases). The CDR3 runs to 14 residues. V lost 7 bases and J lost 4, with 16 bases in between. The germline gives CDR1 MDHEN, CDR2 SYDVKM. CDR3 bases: TGTGCCAGCACCGGGCCTTCTGGGGGCACTGAAGCTTTCTTT. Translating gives CASTGPSGGTEAFF.

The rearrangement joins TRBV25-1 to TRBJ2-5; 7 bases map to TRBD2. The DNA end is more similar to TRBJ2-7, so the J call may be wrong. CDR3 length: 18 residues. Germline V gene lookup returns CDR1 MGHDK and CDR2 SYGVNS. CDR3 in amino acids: CASGSGPAGRRFSYEQYF. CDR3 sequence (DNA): TGTGCCAGCGGAAGCGGGCCAGCGGGACGCAGATTCTCCTACGAGCAGTACTTC.

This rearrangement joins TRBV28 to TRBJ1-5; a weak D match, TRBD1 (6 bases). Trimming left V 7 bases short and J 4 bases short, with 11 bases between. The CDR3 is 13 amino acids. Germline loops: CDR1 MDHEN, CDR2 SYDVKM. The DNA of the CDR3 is TGTGCCAGCATCGGGGGGCTAAATCAGCCCCAGCATTTT. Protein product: CASIGGLNQPQHF.

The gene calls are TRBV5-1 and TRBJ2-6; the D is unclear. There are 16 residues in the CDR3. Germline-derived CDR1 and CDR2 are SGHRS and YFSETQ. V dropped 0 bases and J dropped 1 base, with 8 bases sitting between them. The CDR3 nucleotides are TGCGCCAGCAGCTTGGCAACCAGGTCTGGGGCCAACGTCCTGACTTTC. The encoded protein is CASSLATRSGANVLTF.

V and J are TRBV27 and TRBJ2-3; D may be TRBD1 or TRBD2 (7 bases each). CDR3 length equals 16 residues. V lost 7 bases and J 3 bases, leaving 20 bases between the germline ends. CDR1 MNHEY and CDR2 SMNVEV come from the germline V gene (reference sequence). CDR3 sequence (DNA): TGTGCCAGCACCTCATATGGGGAGGGGGCAACAGATACGCAGTATTTT. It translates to CASTSYGEGATDTQYF.

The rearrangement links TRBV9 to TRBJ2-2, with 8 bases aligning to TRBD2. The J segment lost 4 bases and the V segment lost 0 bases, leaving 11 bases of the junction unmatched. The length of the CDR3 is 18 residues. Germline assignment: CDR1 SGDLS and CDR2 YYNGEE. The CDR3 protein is CASSVEAPGLVGTGELFF. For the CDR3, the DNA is TGTGCCAGCAGCGTAGAGGCTCCGGGACTAGTCGGCACCGGGGAGCTGTTTTTT.